This record concerns one T cell receptor (beta chain) sequence. This record belongs to a study of T cells in Graves' hyperthyroidism and ophthalmopathy. Amplification of TCR beta CDR3 regions used RNA as the template. An initial round of RT-PCR targeting the TCR CDR3 relied on the HTBI primer set. TCRdb passed the multiplex PCR reads through MiXCR, listing each CDR3 protein once. The data show 530,000 or so distinct CDR3 sequences, with under 60% seen just once and about 7.8% held by the top ten. V gave up 2 bases and J gave up 11 bases, with 19 bases separating them. In germline, CDR1 is SQVTM, CDR2 ANQGSEA. The CDR3 runs to 14 residues.

The specimen sequenced was peripheral blood or thyroid tissue (not recorded which). This sequence was found in a young woman with Graves' hyperthyroidism. The chain has TRBV29-1 and TRBJ1-5; D may be TRBD1 (5 bases). CDR3 loop: CSVEPPGGWETQHF. Written as DNA, the CDR3 is TGCAGCGTTGAACCCCCTGGGGGATGGGAGACCCAGCATTTT. The full variable domain, with the rest looked up from reference TRBV29-1 and TRBJ1-5, is SAVISQKPSRDICQRGTSLTIQCQVDSQVTMMFWYRQQPGQSLTLIATANQGSEATYESGFVIDKFPISRPNLTFSTLTVSNMSPEDSSIYLCSVEPPGGWETQHFGDGTRLSIL.